This TCR beta chain was retrieved from a study of control samples from healthy donors and cancer patients. Clones were sequenced by immunoSEQ multiplex PCR, and TCRdb holds only the in-frame ones, with some missing. The sample lists around 200,000 clones, 85% to 95% occurring once. The germline V and J ends were trimmed by 5 bases and 11 bases, with 22 bases remaining between them. This CDR3 spans 14 amino acids. The V gene's germline CDR1 is PRHDT and CDR2 FYEKMQ (reference sequence). The origin of this receptor is a man between 18 and 35 years old in good health. V usage is TRBV13 and J usage is TRBJ2-7; tentative D call: TRBD2 (7 bases). Material for sequencing was blood. The CDR3 region has the DNA TGTGCCAGCAGCCCCGGGACACCGGGACTAAGGGAGTACTTC. Its translation: CASSPGTPGLREYF. The full variable domain, its missing parts supplied by reference TRBV13 and TRBJ2-7, is AAGVIQSPRHLIKEKRETATLKCYPIPRHDTVYWYQQGPGQDPQFLISFYEKMQSDKGSIPDRFSAQQFSDYHSELNMSSLELGDSALYFCASSPGTPGLREYFGPGTRLTVT.